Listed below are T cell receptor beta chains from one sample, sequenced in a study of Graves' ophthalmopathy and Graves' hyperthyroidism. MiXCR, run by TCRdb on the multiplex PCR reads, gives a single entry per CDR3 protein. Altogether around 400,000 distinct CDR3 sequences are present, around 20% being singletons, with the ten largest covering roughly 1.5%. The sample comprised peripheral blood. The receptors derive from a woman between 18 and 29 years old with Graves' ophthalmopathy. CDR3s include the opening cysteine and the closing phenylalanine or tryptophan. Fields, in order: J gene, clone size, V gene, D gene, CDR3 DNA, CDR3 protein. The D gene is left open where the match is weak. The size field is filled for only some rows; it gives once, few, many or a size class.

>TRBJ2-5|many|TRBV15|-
TGTGCCACCAGCAGAGATGCGGAGACCCAGTACTTC
CATSRDAETQYF
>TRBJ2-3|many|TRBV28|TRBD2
TGTGCCAGCAGTTTAGATGAGGAGACGGCGGGAGGCCGGGGGGATACGCAGTATTTT
CASSLDEETAGGRGDTQYF
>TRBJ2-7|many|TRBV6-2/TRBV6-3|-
TGTGCCAGCACCGTTAGCGGTTCGAGCTCCTACGAGCAGTACTTC
CASTVSGSSSYEQYF
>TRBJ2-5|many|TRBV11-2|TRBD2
TGTGCCAGCAGCTTAACAAAGGGAGGGCGGCGGCGAGAGACCCAGTACTTC
CASSLTKGGRRRETQYF
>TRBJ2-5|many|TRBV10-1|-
TGCGCCAGCGGTCCGAATCAAGAGACCCAGTACTTC
CASGPNQETQYF
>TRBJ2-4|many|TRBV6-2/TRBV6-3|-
TGTGCCAGCAGGTTTGGACCCAATGGTCTTCAGTACTTC
CASRFGPNGLQYF
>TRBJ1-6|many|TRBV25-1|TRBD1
TGTGCCAGCAGTAAGGGACAGAGCAATAATTCACCCCTCCACTTT
CASSKGQSNNSPLHF
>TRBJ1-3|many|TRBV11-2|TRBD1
TGTGCCAGCAGCTTAGTTTACAGGGGGTCTCCCGGAAACACCATATATTTT
CASSLVYRGSPGNTIYF
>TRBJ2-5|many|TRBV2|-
TGTGCCTCCCAAAAAGAGACCCAGTACTTC
CASQKETQYF
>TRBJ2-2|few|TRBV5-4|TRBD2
TGTGCCAGCAGCTCCACTACCGGGACTAGCGGCACCGGGGAGCTGTTTTTT
CASSSTTGTSGTGELFF
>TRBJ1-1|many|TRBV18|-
TGTGCCAGCAGACCCGCCCAGGGGTTGTACACTGAAGCTTTCTTT
CASRPAQGLYTEAFF
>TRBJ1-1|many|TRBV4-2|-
TGTGCCAGCAGCCAAGAACCCCCAGTTGGGGGGAACACTGAAGCTTTCTTT
CASSQEPPVGGNTEAFF
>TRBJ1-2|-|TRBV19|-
TGTGCCAGTGCCTCTGAGACACTCGATGGCTACACCTTC
CASASETLDGYTF
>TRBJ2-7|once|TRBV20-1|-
TGCAGTGCTAGAGTTAGGTTAGGCGGCTACGAGCAGTACTTC
CSARVRLGGYEQYF
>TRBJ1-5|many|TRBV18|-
TGTGCCAGCTCACGGAGACAACGCAATCAGCCCCAGCATTTT
CASSRRQRNQPQHF
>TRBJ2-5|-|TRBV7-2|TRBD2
TGTGCCAGCAGCTCGAGAACTAGCGGGAGACAAGAGACCCAGTACTTC
CASSSRTSGRQETQYF
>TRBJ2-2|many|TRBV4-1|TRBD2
TGCGCCAGCAGCCAAGATTGGTTGGGGATAGCGGGGGGGCGGCCCGGGGAGCTGTTTTTT
CASSQDWLGIAGGRPGELFF
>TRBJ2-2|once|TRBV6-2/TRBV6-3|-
TGTGCCACCAAGGGGAGGGGGCCGGGCACCGGGGAGCTGTTTTTT
CATKGRGPGTGELFF
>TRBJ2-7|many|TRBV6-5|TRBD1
TGTGCCAGCAGTTACAGTCCGGGACAGGGAAAAGGCTACGAGCAGTACTTC
CASSYSPGQGKGYEQYF
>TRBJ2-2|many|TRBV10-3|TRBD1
TGTGCCATCAGTGCTTGGGACAGGGGCATTGCCGGGGAGCTGTTTTTT
CAISAWDRGIAGELFF
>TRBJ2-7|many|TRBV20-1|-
TGCGGGTCCCACGGGCTTACCTACGAGCAGTACTTC
CGSHGLTYEQYF
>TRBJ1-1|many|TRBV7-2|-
TGTGCCAGCAGCTCGACAGCCGAGGTCCAAGAAGCTTTCTTT
CASSSTAEVQEAFF
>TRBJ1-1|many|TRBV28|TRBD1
TGTGCCAGCAGTTGGGGGACAGGGAACACTGAAGCTTTCTTT
CASSWGTGNTEAFF
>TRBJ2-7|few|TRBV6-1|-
TGTGCCAGCAGTCTCCGGGACCCACTGTGGTACGAGCAGTACTTC
CASSLRDPLWYEQYF
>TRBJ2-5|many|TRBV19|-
TGTGCCAGTAGCCTATCGGGACTCCCTGGAGAGACCCAGTACTTC
CASSLSGLPGETQYF
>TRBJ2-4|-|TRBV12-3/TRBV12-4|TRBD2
TGTGCCAGCAAATCGGACCTAGCGGGAGGAAACATTCAGTACTTC
CASKSDLAGGNIQYF
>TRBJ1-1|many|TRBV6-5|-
TGTGCCAGCCAGGGTCGTCACACTGAAGCTTTCTTT
CASQGRHTEAFF
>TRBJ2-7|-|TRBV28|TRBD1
TGTGCCAGCAGCCCCAGGGGGACCGAGCAGTACTTC
CASSPRGTEQYF
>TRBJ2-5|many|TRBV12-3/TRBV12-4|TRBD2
TGTGCCAGCAGTCCGCGGGGGGGCAACGTTCAGTACTTC
CASSPRGGNVQYF
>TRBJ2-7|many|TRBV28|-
TGTGCCAGCAGTTTATTAGTAGATGGGGGAGACGAGCAGTACTTC
CASSLLVDGGDEQYF
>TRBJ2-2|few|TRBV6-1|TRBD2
TGTGCCAGCAGTCCTTCGGGACTAGGCGGCGGGGAGCTGTTTTTT
CASSPSGLGGGELFF
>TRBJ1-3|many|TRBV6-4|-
TGTGCCAGCAGTGTCCGACAGCCATTCTCTGGAAACACCATATATTTT
CASSVRQPFSGNTIYF
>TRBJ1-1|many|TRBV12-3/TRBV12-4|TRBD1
TGTGCCAGCAGAGACAGGGAAATAGGAGCTTTCTTT
CASRDREIGAFF
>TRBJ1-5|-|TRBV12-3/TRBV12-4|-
TGTGCCAGCAGGGGGACAAACTCCAATCAGCCCCAGCATTTT
CASRGTNSNQPQHF
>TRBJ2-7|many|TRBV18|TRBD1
TGTGCCAGTTACTCCAAACGGGACAGGGAGTACGAGCAGTACTTC
CASYSKRDREYEQYF
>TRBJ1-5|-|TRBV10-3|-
TGTGCCATCAGCCGGGACCTGAGCAATCAGCCCCAGCATTTT
CAISRDLSNQPQHF